This section outlines one T cell receptor (beta chain) sequence together with its context. The sample originates from a study of OX40 agonist ivuxolimab in advanced cancers. The CDR3 consists of 14 residues. The V and J ends lost 6 bases and 7 bases, in that order; junction bases with no gene match: 6. From germline, CDR1 is MDHEN and CDR2 SYDVKM. Sequencing was performed with immunoSEQ multiplex PCR; in TCRdb, only in-frame clones are kept and a portion is missing. The table includes approximately 60,000 clones, roughly 89% detected once. The receptor was derived from an adult with an advanced solid tumor such as melanoma, head and neck, liver or kidney cancer. This specimen was CD4+ or CD8+ T cells sorted from blood, taken in a trial of the OX40 agonist ivuxolimab. The V and J genes are TRBV28 and TRBJ1-4; 9 bases agree with TRBD1. This CDR3 is CASRTGTGFEKLFF. Here the CDR3 DNA reads TGTGCCAGCAGGACCGGGACAGGGTTTGAAAAACTGTTTTTT.